Listed below are T cell receptor beta chains from one sample, sequenced in a study of T cell changes during pregnancy in multiple sclerosis. Only in-frame clones appear in the TCRdb table, and some are missing; sequencing was by immunoSEQ multiplex PCR. The sample has over 50,000 clones, 88% seen once. The material was peripheral blood, obtained in the first trimester of pregnancy. The receptors come from a female donor with multiple sclerosis, enrolled in a pregnancy study. Both conserved end residues are part of each CDR3. The D gene is left open where the match is weak. Some rows mark clone size as missing; the rest say once, few, many or name a class of expanded clone.

CDR3	DNA	J	size	D	V
CASSEGWGVSYEQYF	TGTGCCAGCAGTGAAGGATGGGGCGTTAGCTACGAGCAGTACTTC	TRBJ2-7	-	-	TRBV2
CASSRTSGSSAGELFF	TGTGCCAGCAGCCGGACTAGCGGGAGTTCGGCCGGGGAGCTGTTTTTT	TRBJ2-2	-	TRBD2	TRBV6-6
CASSLAASKGLAGANEQFF	TGTGCCAGCAGCTTAGCGGCGAGCAAGGGACTAGCGGGAGCCAATGAGCAGTTCTTC	TRBJ2-1	-	TRBD2	TRBV7-6
CASSLRGGEETQYF	TGTGCCAGCAGCTTACGAGGGGGGGAAGAGACCCAGTACTTC	TRBJ2-5	-	-	TRBV7-8
CASNLQGTEAFF	TGTGCCAGCAACCTACAGGGCACTGAAGCTTTCTTT	TRBJ1-1	-	-	TRBV28
CAAGSQPQHF	TGTGCCGCGGGAAGTCAGCCCCAGCATTTT	TRBJ1-5	-	-	TRBV6-6
CASISGAENEKLFF	TGTGCCAGCATAAGTGGGGCTGAGAATGAAAAACTGTTTTTT	TRBJ1-4	-	-	TRBV28
CAWSGLAGSGGELFF	TGTGCCTGGAGTGGACTAGCGGGATCAGGGGGGGAGCTGTTTTTT	TRBJ2-2	few	TRBD2	TRBV30
CASSLGGQRNQPQHF	TGTGCCAGCAGCTTGGGGGGGCAGCGCAATCAGCCCCAGCATTTT	TRBJ1-5	-	-	TRBV5-4
CASSVATVYDTQYF	TGTGCCAGCAGCGTAGCTACCGTCTACGATACGCAGTATTTT	TRBJ2-3	-	-	TRBV9
CASSWGTGADTQYF	TGCGCCAGCAGCTGGGGGACAGGGGCAGATACGCAGTATTTT	TRBJ2-3	-	TRBD1	TRBV5-1
CASSLVGRADTQYF	TGTGCCAGCAGCTTAGTCGGGAGGGCAGATACGCAGTATTTT	TRBJ2-3	-	TRBD2	TRBV7-2
CASSDPSGIPYEQYF	TGTGCCAGCAGTGACCCTAGCGGGATTCCCTACGAGCAGTACTTC	TRBJ2-7	-	TRBD2	TRBV6-6
CSVGGYEQYF	TGCAGCGTTGGAGGGTACGAGCAGTACTTC	TRBJ2-7	-	-	TRBV29-1
CASSLLSRDYTDTQYF	TGTGCCAGCTCCCTGCTCAGCAGAGACTACACAGATACGCAGTATTTT	TRBJ2-3	-	-	TRBV18
CASSLEAGAFTDTQYF	TGTGCCAGCAGCTTAGAGGCAGGGGCCTTCACAGATACGCAGTATTTT	TRBJ2-3	-	-	TRBV11-3
CASSLGLAGEQFF	TGCGCCAGCAGCTTGGGACTAGCGGGTGAGCAGTTCTTC	TRBJ2-1	-	TRBD2	TRBV5-1
CASSLSTGLNYGYTF	TGTGCCAGCAGCTTAAGCACAGGCCTTAACTATGGCTACACCTTC	TRBJ1-2	-	-	TRBV7-8
CAWNMDRSTEAFF	TGTGCCTGGAATATGGACAGGAGCACTGAAGCTTTCTTT	TRBJ1-1	-	TRBD1	TRBV30
CASSRLPTGDTQYF	TGTGCCAGCAGCAGGTTACCGACAGGGGATACGCAGTATTTT	TRBJ2-3	once	TRBD1	TRBV9
CSVRPDYTDTQYF	TGCAGCGTCCGACCAGACTACACAGATACGCAGTATTTT	TRBJ2-3	-	-	TRBV29-1
CSVGTRLDTYEQYF	TGCAGCGTTGGGACCCGACTAGATACCTACGAGCAGTACTTC	TRBJ2-7	-	-	TRBV29-1
CASSPQGGFNQPQHF	TGTGCCAGCAGCCCTCAGGGGGGTTTTAATCAGCCCCAGCATTTT	TRBJ1-5	-	TRBD1	TRBV27
CASSPTGFSGNTIYF	TGTGCCAGCAGCCCTACAGGGTTCTCTGGAAACACCATATATTTT	TRBJ1-3	few	-	TRBV7-2
CAISESEGATPNTGELFF	TGTGCCATCAGTGAGTCGGAGGGGGCCACCCCGAACACCGGGGAGCTGTTTTTT	TRBJ2-2	-	-	TRBV10-3
CASSLMLAGNNEQFF	TGTGCCAGCAGCTTAATGCTAGCGGGAAACAATGAGCAGTTCTTC	TRBJ2-1	once	TRBD2	TRBV7-2
CASSPLQREEGTDTQYF	TGTGCCAGCTCACCACTCCAGCGGGAGGAGGGCACAGATACGCAGTATTTT	TRBJ2-3	-	TRBD2	TRBV18
CASSFRDKSEQYF	TGTGCCAGTAGTTTCCGGGACAAAAGCGAGCAGTACTTC	TRBJ2-7	-	-	TRBV19
CASSNGDTQYF	TGTGCCAGCAGTAACGGAGATACGCAGTATTTT	TRBJ2-3	-	-	TRBV6-5